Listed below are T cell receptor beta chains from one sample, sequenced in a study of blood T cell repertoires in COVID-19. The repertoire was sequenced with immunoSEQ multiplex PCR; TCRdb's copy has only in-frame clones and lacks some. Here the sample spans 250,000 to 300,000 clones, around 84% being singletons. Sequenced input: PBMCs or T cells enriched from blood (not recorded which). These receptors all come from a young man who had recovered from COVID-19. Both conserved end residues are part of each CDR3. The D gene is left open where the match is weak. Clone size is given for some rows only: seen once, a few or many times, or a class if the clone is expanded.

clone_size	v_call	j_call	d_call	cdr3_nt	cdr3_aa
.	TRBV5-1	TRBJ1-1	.	TGCGCCAGCAGCTTCCGGACAGCCATGAACACTGAAGCTTTCTTT	CASSFRTAMNTEAFF
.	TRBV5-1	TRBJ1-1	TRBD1	TGCGCCAGCAGCTTGGGAGGGGGCGGCACTGAAGCTTTCTTT	CASSLGGGGTEAFF
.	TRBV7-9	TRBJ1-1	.	TGTGCCAGCAGCTTAGTGGGGGGAGGCGACACTGAAGCTTTCTTT	CASSLVGGGDTEAFF
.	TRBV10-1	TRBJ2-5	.	TGCGCCAGCAGTGAGTCGTACAGGCAGGCAGAGACCCAGTACTTC	CASSESYRQAETQYF
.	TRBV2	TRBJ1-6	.	TGTGCCAGCAGTGTCTTGTCGGGGGATAATTCACCCCTCCACTTT	CASSVLSGDNSPLHF
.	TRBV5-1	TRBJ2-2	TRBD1	TGCGCCAGCAGCTTGGAAGGACAGGTGGGGACCGGGGAGCTGTTTTTT	CASSLEGQVGTGELFF
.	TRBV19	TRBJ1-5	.	TGTGCCAGTAGGCAGGTCAATCAGCCCCAGCATTTT	CASRQVNQPQHF
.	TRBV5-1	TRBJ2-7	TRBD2	TGCGCCAGCAGCCCGGGACTAGCGGGAGTGGAGGAGCAGTACTTC	CASSPGLAGVEEQYF
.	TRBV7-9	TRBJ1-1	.	TGTGCCAGCAGCTTAGGAGGTCAGGGGAACACTGAAGCTTTCTTT	CASSLGGQGNTEAFF
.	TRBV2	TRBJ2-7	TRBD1	TGTGCCAGCAGTATACCCGGGACAGGGTACGAGCAGTACTTC	CASSIPGTGYEQYF
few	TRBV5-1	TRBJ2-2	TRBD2	TGCGCCAGTAAACCTCAAACCGGGACTAGCGCCGGGGAGCTGTTTTTT	CASKPQTGTSAGELFF
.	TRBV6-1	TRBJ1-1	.	TGTGCCAGCAGTGATCGGGCCAGGGGAGGGGCTTTCTTT	CASSDRARGGAFF
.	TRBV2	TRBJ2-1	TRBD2	TGTGCCAGCAGTCTTGTGGGAGGGAATGAGCAGTTCTTC	CASSLVGGNEQFF
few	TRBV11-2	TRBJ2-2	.	TGTGCCAGCAGCCCCCGGGGGGCCCGGATCGGGGAGCTGTTTTTT	CASSPRGARIGELFF
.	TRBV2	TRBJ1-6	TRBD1	TGTGCCAGCAGCGTGGACAGGGGTAATTCACCCCTCCACTTT	CASSVDRGNSPLHF
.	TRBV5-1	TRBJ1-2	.	TGCGCCAGCAGCTCGAGTCCCCCTGGCTACACCTTC	CASSSSPPGYTF
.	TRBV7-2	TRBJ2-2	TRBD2	TGTGCCAGCAGCCCCACTAGCGGGGGTGAGATCGGGGAGCTGTTTTTT	CASSPTSGGEIGELFF
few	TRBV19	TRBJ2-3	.	TGTGCCAGTACCCCGGGGAGGACAGATACGCAGTATTTT	CASTPGRTDTQYF
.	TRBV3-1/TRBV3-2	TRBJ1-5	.	TGTGCCAGCAGTCCGAGTCCGTCCCCTAGTCAGCCCCAGCATTTT	CASSPSPSPSQPQHF
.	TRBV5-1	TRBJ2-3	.	TGCGCCAGCAGCTTGGGTGACATGAGCACAGATACGCAGTATTTT	CASSLGDMSTDTQYF
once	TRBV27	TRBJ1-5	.	TGTGCCAGCAGTTACGGAGGTAGCAATCAGCCCCAGCATTTT	CASSYGGSNQPQHF
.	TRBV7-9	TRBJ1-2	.	TGTGCCAGCAGCTTCAGGGCTAACTATGGCTACACCTTC	CASSFRANYGYTF
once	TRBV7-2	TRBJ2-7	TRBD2	TGTGCCAGCAGCTTAGTGCGGGAGGGCCCGCGGGAGCAGTACTTC	CASSLVREGPREQYF
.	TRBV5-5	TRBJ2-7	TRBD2	TGTGCCAGCAGCCCAAGACTAGCGGGAGCGGTTATTGACGAGCAGTACTTC	CASSPRLAGAVIDEQYF
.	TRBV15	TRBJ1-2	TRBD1	TGTGCCACCAGCAAGGGGGCCCTAAACTATGGCTACACCTTC	CATSKGALNYGYTF
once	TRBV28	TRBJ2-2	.	TGTGCCAGCAGTCAACAGGGTGCGAACACCGGGGAGCTGTTTTTT	CASSQQGANTGELFF
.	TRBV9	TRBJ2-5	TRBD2	TGTGCCAGCAGCGGAGCGGGAGCGACCGAGACCCAGTACTTC	CASSGAGATETQYF
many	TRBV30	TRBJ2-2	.	TGTGCCTGGAGTGTACCAGGGTCGGACACCGGGGAGCTGTTTTTT	CAWSVPGSDTGELFF
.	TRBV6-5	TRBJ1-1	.	TGTGCCAGCAGGTCGACAGGGAACACTGAAGCTTTCTTT	CASRSTGNTEAFF
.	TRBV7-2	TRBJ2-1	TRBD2	TGTGCCAGCAGCTTAGGAGGGACTAGCATTAGCAATGAGCAGTTCTTC	CASSLGGTSISNEQFF
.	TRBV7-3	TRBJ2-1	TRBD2	TGTGCCAGCAGCTTAACGGGATCTGGGGGACTAGCGGGTGATAGCAATGAGCAGTTCTTC	CASSLTGSGGLAGDSNEQFF
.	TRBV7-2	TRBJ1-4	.	TGTGCCAGCAGCCCCTCCGCAACTAATGAAAAACTGTTTTTT	CASSPSATNEKLFF
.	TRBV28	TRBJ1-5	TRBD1	TGTGCCAGCAGTTCTGGACAGGGGGCAAAGCCCCAGCATTTT	CASSSGQGAKPQHF
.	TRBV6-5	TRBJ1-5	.	TGTGCCAGCCGCAGCGGCGTAGGCAATCAGCCCCAGCATTTT	CASRSGVGNQPQHF
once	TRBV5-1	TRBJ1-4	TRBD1	TGCGCCAGCAGCTTGGCACAGGGGAGGAATGAAAAACTGTTTTTT	CASSLAQGRNEKLFF
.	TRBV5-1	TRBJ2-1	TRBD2	TGCGCCAGCAGCTTGGTTTCGGGAGGGTTCAATGAGCAGTTCTTC	CASSLVSGGFNEQFF
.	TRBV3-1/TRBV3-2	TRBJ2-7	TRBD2	TGTGCCAGCAGCCCTTTACTAGCGGGGATTAACGAGCAGTACTTC	CASSPLLAGINEQYF
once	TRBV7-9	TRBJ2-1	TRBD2	TGTGCCAGCAGCCCACTAGCGGGAGTAAGAGATGAGCAGTTCTTC	CASSPLAGVRDEQFF
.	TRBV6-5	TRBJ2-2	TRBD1	TGTGCCAGCTGGGCAGGGGGCATCACCGGGGAGCTGTTTTTT	CASWAGGITGELFF
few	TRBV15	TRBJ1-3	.	TGTGCCACCAGGCCAGGGGCCCTACGCGGTGGAAACACCATATATTTT	CATRPGALRGGNTIYF
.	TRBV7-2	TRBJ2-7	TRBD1	TGTGCCAGCAGCTCATACAGGGGTGGAAACGAGCAGTACTTC	CASSSYRGGNEQYF
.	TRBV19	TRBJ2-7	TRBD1	TGTGCCAGTAGTATGGAAGACAGGGGACTCTACGAGCAGTACTTC	CASSMEDRGLYEQYF
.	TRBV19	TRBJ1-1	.	TGTGCCAGTAGTATTATGGCAGGCGGACACCCGAACACTGAAGCTTTCTTT	CASSIMAGGHPNTEAFF
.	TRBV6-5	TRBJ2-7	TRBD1	TGTGCCAGCAGCGGGACAGGGGCCCCCGACGAGCAGTACTTC	CASSGTGAPDEQYF
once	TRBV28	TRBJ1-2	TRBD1	TGTGCCAGCAGTCCCCGGACAGGGGGCGGCTACACCTTC	CASSPRTGGGYTF
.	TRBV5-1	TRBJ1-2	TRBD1	TGCGCCAGCAGCTCTCGGGACAGGGGGAACTATGGCTACACCTTC	CASSSRDRGNYGYTF
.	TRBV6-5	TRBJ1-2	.	TGTGTCAGCAGTTACTTCACAGGGAACTATGGCTACACCTTC	CVSSYFTGNYGYTF
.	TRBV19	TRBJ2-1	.	TGTGCCAGTAGTACCCGACAGTACTCCTACAATGAGCAGTTCTTC	CASSTRQYSYNEQFF
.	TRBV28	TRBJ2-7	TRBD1	TGTGCCAGCAGGAAACCGGGACAGGGGGCCGAGCAGTACTTC	CASRKPGQGAEQYF
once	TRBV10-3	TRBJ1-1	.	TGTGCCATCAGGGGGTTCGGGAGCGAGTCGTACACTGAAGCTTTCTTT	CAIRGFGSESYTEAFF
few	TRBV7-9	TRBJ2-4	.	TGTGCCAGCAGCTTAGTGGCAGGGGGGCGATTGGACATTCAGTACTTC	CASSLVAGGRLDIQYF
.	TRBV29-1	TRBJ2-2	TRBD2	TGCAGCGTTGAAAGACTAGCGGGCGGCGGGGAGCTGTTTTTT	CSVERLAGGGELFF
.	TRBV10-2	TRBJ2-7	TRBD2	TGCGCCAGCAGTGAAGAGGGACTAGTCACTTACGAGCAGTACTTC	CASSEEGLVTYEQYF